The 6 T cell receptor beta chains below all came from one sample that was sequenced in a study of blood T cell repertoires in COVID-19. TCRdb's table, derived via immunoSEQ multiplex PCR, lists solely in-frame clones and lacks some. This repertoire shows 310,000 or so clones, over 80% found once; its top ten account for approximately 10%. The sample taken for sequencing was peripheral blood. These receptors were taken from a man younger than 40 with COVID-19, enrolled during active disease.

The V gene is TRBV7-3, the J gene TRBJ2-1; D is perhaps TRBD2 (5 bases). Germline assignment: CDR1 SGHTA and CDR2 FQGTGA. This CDR3 has 15 residues. V lost 5 bases, J lost 3 bases, and 14 bases lay in between. In DNA, the CDR3 is TGTGCCAGCAGCCCGGGGTCATCCCTCTACAATGAGCAGTTCTTC. This encodes CASSPGSSLYNEQFF.

The chain links TRBV9 to TRBJ2-6; 7 bases fit TRBD1. The CDR3 is made up of 17 amino acids. Trimming at V came to 4 bases and at J to 2 bases, leaving 9 bases not matched to a gene. CDR1 SGDLS and CDR2 YYNGEE come from the germline V gene. CDR3 DNA: TGTGCCAGCAGCCTCCCTAATAGGGGGCCTGGGGCCAACGTCCTGACTTTC. Protein: CASSLPNRGPGANVLTF. The full variable domain, its missing parts supplied by reference TRBV9 and TRBJ2-6, is DSGVTQTPKHLITATGQRVTLRCSPRSGDLSVYWYQQSLDQGLQFLIQYYNGEERAKGNILERFSAQQFPDLHSELNLSSLELGDSALYFCASSLPNRGPGANVLTFGAGSRLTVL.

This clone was counted only a few times. The V gene is TRBV7-8, the J gene TRBJ1-5; D is unclear. Between the trimmed V and J ends, which lost 5 bases and 7 bases, there was a span of 12 bases. In germline, CDR1 is SGHVS, CDR2 FQNEAQ. The CDR3 is 13 residues long. This chain's CDR3 is CASSHIEEQPQHF. The CDR3 bases are TGTGCCAGCAGCCATATAGAAGAGCAGCCCCAGCATTTT.

The chain uses TRBV20-1 and TRBJ1-2; D perhaps matches TRBD1 (5 bases). There are 13 residues in the CDR3. CDR1 is DFQATT, CDR2 SNEGSKA, per germline (reference sequence). The ends were cut back, 3 bases at V and 5 bases at J, with 13 bases in the middle. In nucleotides, the CDR3 is TGCAGTGCTAGTCGGGAGGGGAATTATGGCTACACCTTC. Residues: CSASREGNYGYTF.

The chain combines TRBV4-1 with TRBJ2-5; D gene uncertain. This CDR3 has 14 amino acids. Germline CDR1 and CDR2: MGHRA and YSYEKL. Trimming shortened V by 0 bases and J by 4 bases, and 9 bases separated the two germline ends. The CDR3 spells CASSQEIEPETQYF. CDR3 nucleotides: TGCGCCAGCAGCCAAGAGATCGAGCCAGAGACCCAGTACTTC.

CDR3: CAISDISWLGTDTQYF. Here the CDR3 DNA reads TGTGCCATCAGTGATATCTCATGGCTAGGCACAGATACGCAGTATTTT. The chain links TRBV10-3 to TRBJ2-3; no clear D gene. Trimming stripped 3 bases from V and 1 base from J, with 14 bases between. This CDR3 has 16 residues. Germline CDR1 and CDR2: ENHRY and SYGVKD.